The table lists the clone carrying this TCR beta chain with many counts. This entry comes from a study of glioma-infiltrating T cells. The iRepertoire nested amplicon-rescue multiplex PCR amplified TCR alpha and beta CDR3s from RNA. TCRdb used MiXCR to reprocess the multiplex PCR reads, holding one entry per CDR3 protein. The table has tens of thousands of distinct CDR3 sequences, 20% to 25% seen once. The CDR3 totals 15 residues. After removal of 1 base from V and 4 bases from J, the junction contained 3 bases not matched to a gene. Germline CDR1 and CDR2: SGHTA and FQGNSA. The receptor was isolated from a human donor with low-grade glioma or glioblastoma, undergoing nonglioma brain surgery, or in good health (not recorded which). Sequenced input: glioma tissue, nonneoplastic brain tissue, or PBMCs (not recorded which). V gene TRBV7-2 combines with J gene TRBJ1-1; 10 positions match TRBD1. CDR3 amino acids: CASSLVRTGGTEAFF. The CDR3 DNA reads as TGTGCCAGCAGCTTAGTAAGGACAGGGGGCACTGAAGCTTTCTTT.